Listed below are T cell receptor beta chains from one sample, sequenced in a study of T-cell reconstitution after alpha-beta-depleted transplantation in children. TCRdb processed the PCR reads anew with MiXCR; each CDR3 protein has one entry. This table holds 250,000 to 300,000 distinct CDR3 sequences, over 8% found once. Sequences were derived from PBMCs from the stem cell graft donor, sampled from the stem cell graft. These receptors were collected from a human donor who donated a stem cell graft to a child with SCID. CDR3s include the opening cysteine and the closing phenylalanine or tryptophan. D genes are given only for firm matches. For some rows the clone size is stated as once, few or many, or as a class when expanded; others skip it.

cdr3_aa cdr3_nt d_call clone_size j_call v_call
CASSLAGQGTNTEAFF TGCGCCAGCAGCTTGGCGGGACAGGGGACGAACACTGAAGCTTTCTTT TRBD1 few TRBJ1-1 TRBV5-1
CASSLYPGDETQYF TGTGCCAGCAGCTTATATCCGGGCGACGAGACCCAGTACTTC - - TRBJ2-5 TRBV7-9
CASSDQEYYEQYF TGCGCCAGCAGCGATCAGGAATACTACGAGCAGTACTTC - few TRBJ2-7 TRBV4-1
CASSGSSGANVLTF TGTGCCAGCAGTGGTAGCTCTGGGGCCAACGTCCTGACTTTC - many TRBJ2-6 TRBV25-1
CASSLEGGGGLTYEQYF TGTGCCAGCAGCTTAGAAGGTGGCGGGGGACTCACCTACGAGCAGTACTTC TRBD2 few TRBJ2-7 TRBV11-2
CSADQGARTGELFF TGCAGTGCTGACCAGGGGGCGAGGACCGGGGAGCTGTTTTTT TRBD1 many TRBJ2-2 TRBV20-1
CASSYSTALYEQYF TGCGCCAGCAGCTACTCGACAGCCCTATACGAGCAGTACTTC - - TRBJ2-7 TRBV5-1
CASTITGDTDTQYF TGTGCCAGCACTATTACAGGGGACACAGATACGCAGTATTTT TRBD1 - TRBJ2-3 TRBV27
CASSGQGWGETQYF TGCGCCAGCAGCGGACAAGGCTGGGGCGAGACCCAGTACTTC - few TRBJ2-5 TRBV10-1
CSVRLSTDTQYF TGCAGTGTCCGGTTGAGCACAGATACGCAGTATTTT - few TRBJ2-3 TRBV20-1
CASSQKRPDEQYF TGTGCCAGCAGCCAGAAAAGACCGGATGAGCAGTACTTC - - TRBJ2-7 TRBV4-2
CASSLVPRDTGELFF TGTGCCAGCAGCTTGGTCCCCAGGGACACCGGGGAGCTGTTTTTT - few TRBJ2-2 TRBV5-6
CASSLCVKGPEETQYF TGTGCCAGCAGCTTGTGCGTTAAGGGGCCTGAAGAGACCCAGTACTTC - - TRBJ2-5 TRBV5-4
CSVVRGSTDTQYF TGCAGCGTTGTAAGGGGGAGCACAGATACGCAGTATTTT - many TRBJ2-3 TRBV29-1
CASTGRLAITDTQYF TGTGCCAGCACCGGACGACTAGCAATAACAGATACGCAGTATTTT TRBD2 - TRBJ2-3 TRBV28
CASTGSLGYNEQFF TGTGCCAGCACAGGGTCTCTCGGCTACAATGAGCAGTTCTTC - many TRBJ2-1 TRBV3-1
CASSFSSALSYEQYF TGTGCCAGCAGTTTCTCGAGTGCGTTATCCTACGAGCAGTACTTC - few TRBJ2-7 TRBV6-5
CATSVGLGQGFYEQYF TGTGCCACCAGTGTTGGTTTGGGACAGGGGTTCTACGAGCAGTACTTC TRBD1 few TRBJ2-7 TRBV24-1
CSARDSGETQYF TGCAGTGCCCGGGACAGCGGGGAGACCCAGTACTTC - few TRBJ2-5 TRBV20-1
CASSLSGAAYGYTF TGTGCCAGCAGTTTATCGGGGGCAGCCTATGGCTACACCTTC - few TRBJ1-2 TRBV12-3/TRBV12-4
CASSRPDSGYTF TGTGCCAGCAGCCGACCAGACTCTGGCTACACCTTC - few TRBJ1-2 TRBV7-9
CASSLGGGQPQHF TGTGCCAGCAGCCTAGGAGGGGGTCAGCCCCAGCATTTT - many TRBJ1-5 TRBV12-3/TRBV12-4
CASGFRDYTDTQYF TGTGCCAGCGGGTTCCGGGACTACACAGATACGCAGTATTTT TRBD2 - TRBJ2-3 TRBV27
CASSPGDRCSYNEQFF TGTGCCAGCAGCCCTGGGGACCGCTGCTCCTACAATGAGCAGTTCTTC - - TRBJ2-1 TRBV4-2
CASSLGQVTNEKLFF TGTGCCAGCAGTTTAGGACAGGTCACTAATGAAAAACTGTTTTTT TRBD1 few TRBJ1-4 TRBV6-5
CASSLGRSLDSYEQYF TGCGCCAGCAGCTTGGGACGAAGTCTGGATTCCTACGAGCAGTACTTC - - TRBJ2-7 TRBV5-1
CAITNRVQETQYF TGTGCCATCACTAACAGGGTGCAGGAGACCCAGTACTTC - - TRBJ2-5 TRBV10-3
CASSLGGPLYNEQFF TGTGCCAGTAGTTTGGGGGGGCCTCTCTACAATGAGCAGTTCTTC - many TRBJ2-1 TRBV19
CACKGAGETQYF TGCGCCTGTAAGGGGGCTGGGGAGACCCAGTACTTC TRBD1 few TRBJ2-5 TRBV5-1
CASSGPGTGSPGELFF TGTGCCAGCAGTGGACCCGGGACAGGGTCTCCCGGGGAGCTGTTTTTT TRBD1 many TRBJ2-2 TRBV25-1
CSAIMGRDNSPLHF TGCAGTGCCATAATGGGCAGGGACAATTCACCCCTCCACTTT - - TRBJ1-6 TRBV20-1
CASSLRPSGGSDTQYF TGCGCCAGCAGCTTGCGGCCTAGCGGGGGGTCAGATACGCAGTATTTT TRBD2 - TRBJ2-3 TRBV5-1
CASSSYIGGQGVAYEQYF TGTGCCAGCAGTTCCTATATCGGGGGACAGGGGGTAGCCTACGAGCAGTACTTC TRBD1 - TRBJ2-7 TRBV27
CASSLSDRLNTEAFF TGTGCCAGCAGCTTATCTGACAGGCTGAACACTGAAGCTTTCTTT - few TRBJ1-1 TRBV7-9
CSVVGPVVETQYF TGCAGCGTTGTGGGACCGGTGGTGGAGACCCAGTACTTC - few TRBJ2-5 TRBV29-1
CASSRDSYNEQFF TGTGCCAGCAGTAGGGACAGCTACAATGAGCAGTTCTTC TRBD1 many TRBJ2-1 TRBV27
CASSLAARGAEETQYF TGCGCCAGCAGCTTGGCCGCGAGGGGGGCTGAGGAGACCCAGTACTTC - few TRBJ2-5 TRBV5-1
CASSITTGVQETQYF TGCGCCAGCAGTATAACGACAGGGGTACAAGAGACCCAGTACTTC TRBD1 few TRBJ2-5 TRBV5-1
CASSQDEASYEQYF TGTGCCAGCAGCCAAGATGAGGCAAGCTACGAGCAGTACTTC - few TRBJ2-7 TRBV3-1